The 23 T cell receptor beta chains listed next were all sequenced from one sample in a study of blood T cell repertoires in COVID-19. Repertoires were generated with immunoSEQ multiplex PCR, while TCRdb's copy carries only in-frame clones and drops some. The data show some 190,000 clones, around 85% seen once. Material for sequencing was peripheral blood. These receptors all stem from a person aged 70 to 85 with COVID-19, enrolled during active disease.

The chain carries TRBV28 and TRBJ2-7, with D unresolved. Deletions cut 3 bases from V and 4 bases from J, with 19 bases between. Per the germline V gene, CDR1 is MDHEN and CDR2 is SYDVKM. The CDR3 has 16 amino acids. This chain's CDR3 is CASSFGVRIPGYEQYF. Here the CDR3 DNA reads TGTGCCAGCAGTTTCGGAGTGCGCATACCCGGGTACGAGCAGTACTTC.

The chain employs TRBV4-1 and TRBJ2-5, with a possible D match to TRBD1 (6 bases). Germline values: CDR1 MGHRA, CDR2 YSYEKL. The V and J ends lost 1 base and 5 bases respectively, with 14 bases between them. This CDR3 comprises 15 residues. The CDR3 bases are TGCGCCAGCAGCCAAGGGGCAGGGGCCTGGGAGACCCAGTACTTC. Its protein product is CASSQGAGAWETQYF.

This sequence joins TRBV29-1 and TRBJ2-5, with a tentative D call TRBD2 (5 bases). CDR3 length equals 13 residues. V was clipped by 2 bases and J by 5 bases, with 12 bases between them. CDR1 is SQVTM, CDR2 ANQGSEA, per germline. In DNA, the CDR3 is TGCAGCGTTGAATCCGGGGAACTGGAGACCCAGTACTTC. The encoded protein is CSVESGELETQYF.

The chain joins TRBV14 to TRBJ1-2; D is unresolved. CDR1 SGHDN and CDR2 FVKESK come from the germline V gene. The ends were cut back, 1 base at V and 7 bases at J, with 19 bases in the middle. The CDR3 is 16 amino acids. CDR3 bases: TGTGCCAGCAGCCAAGCGGTGGTACAAGGCGGCTCTGGCTACACCTTC. Amino acids: CASSQAVVQGGSGYTF.

The chain links TRBV6-2 or TRBV6-3 to TRBJ1-5; 8 positions agree with TRBD1. V lost 2 bases and J lost 4; bases outside the gene matches: 13. CDR1 and CDR2 from the germline V gene are MNHEY and SVGEGT. This CDR3 is built from 18 residues. The CDR3 sequence: CASSYPHGQGAANQPQHF. The CDR3 DNA follows: TGTGCCAGCAGTTACCCCCACGGGCAGGGGGCCGCGAATCAGCCCCAGCATTTT.

This chain links TRBV3-1 (or the pseudogene TRBV3-2) with TRBJ2-2; 7 bases are shared with TRBD2. Germline V gene sequence: CDR1 LGHDT, CDR2 YNNKEL (reference sequence). Trimming at V came to 4 bases and at J to 3 bases, leaving 11 bases not matched to a gene. This CDR3 comprises 17 residues. CDR3 DNA: TGTGCCAGCAGCCGGGAGGGACGCGTTCTCGACACCGGGGAGCTGTTTTTT. Translating gives CASSREGRVLDTGELFF.

The chain uses TRBV18 and TRBJ2-2, with 8 bases identical to TRBD1. The CDR3 is 15 amino acids. The V gene's germline CDR1 is KGHSH and CDR2 LQKENI. The V gene end was trimmed by 6 bases and the J gene end by 1 base; junction bases not matched to a gene: 4. The CDR3 is CASSPTGVNTGELFF. The CDR3 DNA is TGTGCCAGCTCCCCGACAGGGGTGAACACCGGGGAGCTGTTTTTT.

The chain joins TRBV7-2 to TRBJ2-5; tentative D call: TRBD2 (5 bases). Germline CDR1 reads SGHTA; CDR2 reads FQGNSA. CDR3 length equals 14 residues. The ends were cut back, 5 bases at V and 5 bases at J, with 15 bases in the middle. For the CDR3, the DNA is TGTGCCAGCAGCACTCCCGGGAACCTTGAGACCCAGTACTTC. This gives the protein CASSTPGNLETQYF.

The gene calls are TRBV6-5 and TRBJ1-2; D uncertain. This CDR3 spans 15 amino acids. CDR1 MNHEY and CDR2 SVGAGI come from the germline V gene. Trimming removed 5 bases from V and 4 bases from J, with 17 bases in between. CDR3 in DNA: TGTGCCAGCAGTCCAGAGGGAGGGATCGTCTATGGCTACACCTTC. Its translation: CASSPEGGIVYGYTF.

This clone was seen a handful of times. The chain links TRBV18 to TRBJ2-5, with TRBD2 identical over 8 bases. This CDR3 has 16 residues. Per the germline V gene, CDR1 is KGHSH and CDR2 is LQKENI. V shed 0 bases, J shed 7 bases, and the junction held 10 bases outside the gene matches. The CDR3 region has the DNA TGTGCCAGCTCACCACCAGGGACTAGTCTTTCGGGGACCCAGTACTTC. Protein product: CASSPPGTSLSGTQYF.

This clone was seen once. V and J are TRBV29-1 and TRBJ2-3; possibly TRBD2 for D (6 bases). V lost 4 bases and J lost 2, with 16 bases in between. CDR1 and CDR2 (germline): SQVTM, ANQGSEA. This CDR3 spans 15 amino acids. CDR3 sequence reads: CSVALGGAPTDTQYF. CDR3 in DNA: TGCAGCGTTGCCCTCGGAGGGGCGCCCACAGATACGCAGTATTTT.

J is TRBJ2-5 and V is TRBV7-7; weak D call: TRBD1 (6 bases). The ends were cut back, 2 bases at V and 3 bases at J, with 19 bases in the middle. Per germline, CDR1 SSHAT and CDR2 FNYEAQ (reference sequence). The CDR3 runs to 17 residues. CDR3 in DNA: TGTGCCAGCAGCTTAATGGCCCGCCAGGGGAGAAAAGAGACCCAGTACTTC. Encoded protein: CASSLMARQGRKETQYF. Full variable domain (missing parts from reference TRBV7-7 and TRBJ2-5): GAGVSQSPRYKVTKRGQDVTLRCDPISSHATLYWYQQALGQGPEFLTYFNYEAQPDKSGLPSDRFSAERPEGSISTLTIQRTEQRDSAMYRCASSLMARQGRKETQYFGPGTRLLVL.

This chain uses TRBV3-1 (or the pseudogene TRBV3-2) with TRBJ1-1; 8 bases are shared with TRBD1. This CDR3 is 16 amino acids long. Germline loops: CDR1 LGHDT, CDR2 YNNKEL (reference sequence). The J segment lost 4 bases and the V segment lost 5 bases, leaving 12 bases of the junction unmatched. CDR3 coding DNA: TGTGCCAGCAGCTTTATACCAGGGGGCGCGGGCACTGAAGCTTTCTTT. Amino acid sequence: CASSFIPGGAGTEAFF.

This chain links TRBV7-3 with TRBJ2-2, with TRBD1 as a possible D gene (6 bases). V was shortened by 8 bases and J by 1 base, with 14 bases between the two germline ends. The length of the CDR3 is 15 residues. Germline CDR1 reads SGHTA; CDR2 reads FQGTGA. DNA for the CDR3: TGTGCCAGCGGACCTGTACAGGGGAACACCGGGGAGCTGTTTTTT. Translation: CASGPVQGNTGELFF. The variable domain in full, with the rest retrieved from reference TRBV7-3 and TRBJ2-2, is GAGVSQTPSNKVTEKGKYVELRCDPISGHTALYWYRQSLGQGPEFLIYFQGTGAADDSGLPNDRFFAVRPEGSVSTLKIQRTERGDSAVYLCASGPVQGNTGELFFGEGSRLTVL.

V gene TRBV11-2 combines with J gene TRBJ2-3, with TRBD1 matching over 8 bases. V shed 5 bases and J 7 bases; nucleotides not matched to a gene: 8. Germline loops: CDR1 SGHAT, CDR2 FQNNGV. The CDR3 length is 14 residues. The CDR3 nucleotides read TGTGCCAGCAGCAAGGGACAGGTGCCAAATACGCAGTATTTT. Translated: CASSKGQVPNTQYF.

The rearrangement uses TRBV28 and TRBJ2-7, with a tentative D call TRBD2 (5 bases). Germline-derived CDR1 and CDR2 are MDHEN and SYDVKM. The V and J ends lost 0 bases and 3 bases respectively, with 21 bases between them. The CDR3 sequence is 18 residues long. CDR3 DNA: TGTGCCAGCAGTTTATGGCCCCGGTCGGACCTTCGGGGCTACGAGCAGTACTTC. The encoded protein is CASSLWPRSDLRGYEQYF.

A single count supports this clone. The chain links TRBV9 to TRBJ2-3; TRBD1 matches 8 bases. The CDR3 extends over 13 amino acids. V lost 3 bases to trimming and J lost 4 bases; unmatched junction nucleotides: 1. The germline V gene encodes CDR1 SGDLS and CDR2 YYNGEE. The CDR3 sequence is CASSDRGADTQYF. CDR3 DNA: TGTGCCAGCAGCGACAGGGGGGCAGATACGCAGTATTTT.

The rearrangement uses TRBV7-2 and TRBJ1-5; D remains ambiguous. The CDR3 contains 16 residues. The V and J ends lost 1 base and 0 bases respectively, with 10 bases between them. Germline lookup yields CDR1 SGHTA and CDR2 FQGNSA. As DNA, the CDR3 is TGTGCCAGCAGCTTAGTACACGGGAATAGCAATCAGCCCCAGCATTTT. Its protein product is CASSLVHGNSNQPQHF.

This clone was detected only once. The V gene is TRBV2, the J gene TRBJ2-2, with D possibly being TRBD2 (6 bases). Between the trimmed V and J ends, which lost 7 bases and 3 bases, there was a span of 15 bases. This CDR3 has 15 residues. The germline CDR1 and CDR2 sequences are SNHLY and FYNNEI. CDR3 DNA sequence: TGTGCCAGCACCCGTAAATGGGGGGACACCGGGGAGCTGTTTTTT. Its translation: CASTRKWGDTGELFF.

The chain uses TRBV5-1 and TRBJ2-3; 9 nucleotides line up with TRBD1. Germline V CDR1 and CDR2: SGHRS, YFSETQ. V shed 2 bases, J shed 0 bases, and the junction held 4 bases outside the gene matches. The length of the CDR3 is 16 residues. The CDR3 spells CASSFGQGSSTDTQYF. In nucleotides, the CDR3 is TGCGCCAGCAGCTTCGGACAGGGGAGCAGCACAGATACGCAGTATTTT.

The rearrangement uses TRBV18 and TRBJ2-1, with D maybe TRBD2 (7 bases). This CDR3 comprises 15 residues. The germline V and J ends were trimmed by 0 bases and 7 bases, with 13 bases remaining between them. CDR1 KGHSH and CDR2 LQKENI come from the germline V gene. The CDR3 DNA is TGTGCCAGCTCACCACCCGGGGGGCCACTAAATGAGCAGTTCTTC. Encoded protein: CASSPPGGPLNEQFF.

The chain carries TRBV30 and TRBJ2-1; TRBD1 matches at 7 bases. The CDR3 spans 14 residues. CDR1 and CDR2 from the germline V gene are GTSNPN and SVGIG (reference sequence). Losses at the gene ends were 8 bases for V and 5 bases for J; bases not matched to a gene: 12. CDR3 loop: CARARQGVHNEQFF. The CDR3 coding sequence is TGTGCCCGGGCCCGTCAGGGGGTCCACAATGAGCAGTTCTTC.

The chain is built from TRBV4-3 and TRBJ2-1, with D hard to call. V was shortened by 1 base and J by 6 bases, with 10 bases between the two germline ends. Germline values: CDR1 LGHNA, CDR2 YSLEER. This CDR3 is built from 14 residues. The CDR3 loop is CASSQGRLINEQFF. The DNA of the CDR3 is TGCGCCAGCAGCCAAGGACGACTTATCAATGAGCAGTTCTTC.